The rows below give T cell receptor beta chains drawn from one sample of a study of cytomegalovirus exposure and HLA in healthy donors. The data were produced by immunoSEQ multiplex PCR, yet TCRdb's version contains in-frame clones alone and is incomplete. The sample holds roughly 100,000 clones, about 94% seen once. Sequenced sample: PBMCs. The receptors here all came from a woman between 18 and 30 years old in good health and CMV-seronegative. Each CDR3 is given with its conserved first and last residue. A D gene is named only where the DNA matches it firmly. Expanded clones are given a class, and other clones once, few, many or no size at all.

TRBJ2-5 | . | TRBD1 | TRBV2 | CASSVEGQGLETQYF | TGTGCCAGCAGTGTAGAGGGACAGGGGTTGGAGACCCAGTACTTC
TRBJ2-1 | . | TRBD2 | TRBV5-1 | CASSSGTSTYNEQFF | TGCGCCAGCAGCTCCGGGACTAGCACCTACAATGAGCAGTTCTTC
TRBJ2-1 | once | . | TRBV4-1 | CASSQVSAARYQFF | TGCGCCAGCAGCCAAGTTTCAGCGGCGCGATACCAGTTCTTC
TRBJ2-7 | . | . | TRBV5-5 | CASSLGGGGGSYEQYF | TGTGCCAGCAGCTTGGGCGGGGGCGGCGGATCCTACGAGCAGTACTTC
TRBJ1-1 | . | . | TRBV18 | CASSQPLGQSSMNTEAFF | TGTGCCAGCTCACAGCCCCTAGGACAGTCAAGCATGAACACTGAAGCTTTCTTT
TRBJ2-5 | . | . | TRBV27 | CASSFLPGDWETQYF | TGTGCCAGCAGTTTCCTCCCAGGGGATTGGGAGACCCAGTACTTC
TRBJ2-1 | . | TRBD2 | TRBV9 | CASSARTSGDSSYNEQFF | TGTGCCAGCAGCGCCAGGACTAGCGGGGATAGCTCCTACAATGAGCAGTTCTTC
TRBJ2-7 | . | . | TRBV2 | CASSVGGAYEQYF | TGTGCCAGCAGTGTCGGGGGTGCCTACGAGCAGTACTTC
TRBJ1-1 | . | . | TRBV7-9 | CASSLPGTLPGAFF | TGTGCCAGCAGCTTGCCGGGAACTCTCCCGGGAGCTTTCTTT
TRBJ2-1 | . | TRBD2 | TRBV5-1 | CASSLPGTSGSNSEQFF | TGCGCCAGCAGCTTGCCAGGGACTAGCGGGAGTAATAGTGAGCAGTTCTTC
TRBJ2-1 | . | . | TRBV7-9 | CASSLVAGPFKPNEQFF | TGTGCCAGCAGCTTAGTGGCAGGGCCCTTCAAACCTAATGAGCAGTTCTTC
TRBJ2-2 | . | . | TRBV7-7 | CASSAGPTGELFF | TGTGCTAGCAGCGCGGGCCCGACCGGGGAGCTGTTTTTT
TRBJ1-2 | . | TRBD1 | TRBV5-1 | CASSTGTGGDYGYTF | TGCGCCAGCAGCACGGGGACAGGGGGTGACTATGGCTACACCTTC
TRBJ2-1 | . | . | TRBV4-2 | CASSPVLSPNEQFF | TGTGCCAGCAGCCCGGTCCTCTCCCCGAATGAGCAGTTCTTC
TRBJ2-4 | . | . | TRBV9 | CARDRWSKNIQYF | TGTGCCAGGGACAGATGGTCCAAAAACATTCAGTACTTC
TRBJ1-2 | . | TRBD1 | TRBV6-4 | CASSESGTGANYGYTF | TGTGCCAGCAGTGAGTCTGGGACAGGGGCTAACTATGGCTACACCTTC
TRBJ2-1 | . | TRBD1 | TRBV7-9 | CASSSGTGTSNEQFF | TGTGCCAGCAGCTCCGGGACAGGGACAAGCAATGAGCAGTTCTTC
TRBJ2-3 | once | TRBD2 | TRBV7-9 | CASSYRSLRTSGGLTQYF | TGTGCCAGCAGCTACCGAAGCCTAAGGACTAGCGGGGGCCTTACGCAGTATTTT
TRBJ2-2 | . | . | TRBV6-1 | CASRSGYGGELFF | TGTGCCAGCAGATCAGGGTACGGCGGGGAGCTGTTTTTT
TRBJ2-7 | . | . | TRBV7-8 | CASSLGYDILAWEQYF | TGTGCCAGCAGCTTAGGGTACGACATTCTCGCGTGGGAGCAGTACTTC
TRBJ2-5 | once | . | TRBV13 | CASSSRVQETQYF | TGTGCCAGCAGCTCCAGGGTCCAAGAGACCCAGTACTTC
TRBJ2-1 | . | . | TRBV7-9 | CASSLGGPSYNEQFF | TGTGCCAGCAGCTTAGGGGGGCCGTCCTACAATGAGCAGTTCTTC
TRBJ2-7 | . | . | TRBV7-9 | CASSLSGLEQYF | TGTGCCAGCAGCTTAAGCGGGCTCGAGCAGTACTTC
TRBJ1-1 | few | . | TRBV4-1 | CASSLAQTGGEAFF | TGCGCCAGCAGCCTCGCCCAGACGGGGGGTGAAGCTTTCTTT
TRBJ2-1 | . | TRBD1 | TRBV9 | CASSIPVTGGIGNEQFF | TGTGCCAGCAGCATCCCAGTGACAGGGGGCATAGGTAATGAGCAGTTCTTC
TRBJ2-1 | . | . | TRBV11-3 | CASSLGAGNNEQFF | TGTGCCAGCAGCTTAGGGGCGGGGAACAATGAGCAGTTCTTC
TRBJ2-7 | . | TRBD2 | TRBV11-2 | CASSLAIAGSSQYF | TGTGCCAGCAGCTTAGCGATAGCGGGTTCCTCACAGTACTTC
TRBJ1-4 | . | . | TRBV27 | CASRGAGQSNEKLFF | TGTGCCAGCAGGGGGGCTGGGCAGTCAAATGAAAAACTGTTTTTT
TRBJ2-2 | . | . | TRBV5-8 | CASSYRGGELFF | TGTGCCAGCAGTTATAGAGGCGGGGAGCTGTTTTTT
TRBJ1-2 | . | TRBD1 | TRBV5-8 | CASSLGQGRGYTF | TGTGCCAGCAGCTTAGGACAGGGGAGAGGCTACACCTTC
TRBJ2-3 | . | . | TRBV9 | CASSVVRSGASTDTQYF | TGTGCCAGCAGCGTAGTTCGTAGCGGCGCTAGCACAGATACGCAGTATTTT
TRBJ2-5 | . | TRBD2 | TRBV5-6 | CASSLRAGGAETQYF | TGTGCCAGCAGCTTGCGAGCGGGGGGAGCAGAGACCCAGTACTTC
TRBJ2-7 | . | TRBD2 | TRBV6-1 | CASSEESSGGFEQYF | TGTGCCAGCAGTGAAGAGAGTAGCGGGGGGTTCGAGCAGTACTTC
TRBJ1-1 | . | . | TRBV7-9 | CASSSHGGYFEAFF | TGTGCCAGCAGTTCACACGGAGGTTACTTCGAAGCTTTCTTT
TRBJ1-6 | . | TRBD1 | TRBV11-3 | CANSLAGTENSPLHF | TGTGCCAACAGCTTAGCCGGGACAGAAAATTCACCCCTCCACTTT
TRBJ1-4 | . | . | TRBV4-1 | CASSQEGAGREKLFF | TGCGCCAGCAGCCAAGAAGGGGCAGGGAGGGAAAAACTGTTTTTT
TRBJ2-3 | . | . | TRBV18 | CASSRGDTQYF | TGTGCCAGCTCGCGTGGAGATACGCAGTATTTT
TRBJ2-5 | . | . | TRBV7-9 | CASSFIAQVVGTQYF | TGTGCCAGCAGCTTCATAGCACAGGTTGTCGGGACCCAGTACTTC
TRBJ2-3 | . | . | TRBV7-9 | CASSSGESSTDTQYF | TGTGCCAGCAGCTCAGGGGAGAGTAGCACAGATACGCAGTATTTT
TRBJ2-3 | . | TRBD2 | TRBV29-1 | CSVGSSGRDTQYF | TGCAGCGTTGGCTCTAGCGGGAGGGATACGCAGTATTTT
TRBJ1-1 | . | . | TRBV5-1 | CASRSDRGLSAFF | TGCGCCAGCAGGTCTGACAGAGGCCTTTCGGCTTTCTTT
TRBJ1-2 | . | . | TRBV7-2 | CASSQSTGLDGYTF | TGTGCCAGCAGCCAAAGCACGGGACTCGATGGCTACACCTTC
TRBJ2-1 | . | TRBD1 | TRBV6-5 | CATVDRGREQFF | TGTGCCACCGTCGACAGGGGTCGGGAGCAGTTCTTC
TRBJ1-1 | once | . | TRBV27 | CASNPTTPRTQRNTEAFF | TGTGCCAGCAATCCCACAACCCCTCGGACTCAGCGGAACACTGAAGCTTTCTTT
TRBJ2-1 | . | . | TRBV7-2 | CASSLGARGEQFF | TGTGCCAGCAGCTTAGGGGCACGGGGTGAGCAGTTCTTC
TRBJ2-7 | . | . | TRBV9 | CASSVGGGVGDEQYF | TGTGCCAGCAGCGTAGGGGGCGGGGTTGGGGACGAGCAGTACTTC
TRBJ1-1 | few | . | TRBV7-6 | CASSLEQFTEAFF | TGTGCCAGCAGCTTAGAACAGTTCACTGAAGCTTTCTTT
TRBJ2-7 | . | TRBD1 | TRBV18 | CASSPPGTGPHEQYF | TGTGCCAGCTCACCACCTGGGACAGGGCCCCACGAGCAGTACTTC
TRBJ1-2 | . | . | TRBV6-6 | CASRTQGPTHGYTF | TGTGCCAGCAGAACCCAGGGTCCGACGCATGGCTACACCTTC
TRBJ1-1 | once | . | TRBV6-5 | CATSQSNTEAFF | TGTGCCACCAGCCAGTCGAACACTGAAGCTTTCTTT
TRBJ1-1 | . | . | TRBV9 | CASSVVLGATEAFF | TGTGCCAGCAGCGTAGTGCTGGGGGCCACTGAAGCTTTCTTT
TRBJ1-3 | . | . | TRBV28 | CASTWDWNSGNTIYF | TGTGCCAGCACTTGGGACTGGAACTCTGGAAACACCATATATTTT
TRBJ2-5 | . | . | TRBV12-5 | CASGLSGEETQYF | TGTGCTAGTGGTTTGTCAGGGGAAGAGACCCAGTACTTC
TRBJ1-5 | . | . | TRBV30 | CAWSGHSNEEPQHF | TGTGCCTGGAGTGGGCATTCAAACGAGGAGCCCCAGCATTTT
TRBJ2-7 | . | . | TRBV4-1 | CASSRNRLDRYSHYEQYF | TGCGCCAGCAGCAGAAATAGACTTGACAGGTATAGCCACTACGAGCAGTACTTC
TRBJ1-3 | . | . | TRBV30 | CAWSVQARARNTIYF | TGTGCCTGGAGTGTACAGGCTCGAGCCCGGAACACCATATATTTT
TRBJ1-5 | . | . | TRBV6-1 | CASSEASGNQPQHF | TGTGCCAGCAGTGAAGCGAGTGGCAATCAGCCCCAGCATTTT
TRBJ2-7 | . | . | TRBV5-1 | CASSLGQGGYEQYF | TGCGCCAGCAGCTTGGGGCAGGGTGGCTACGAGCAGTACTTC
TRBJ1-1 | . | . | TRBV9 | CASSVAQGNTEAFF | TGTGCCAGCAGCGTAGCACAGGGAAACACTGAAGCTTTCTTT